The TCR beta chain under discussion was sequenced for a study of blood T cells in healthy people across ages. Findings and caveats of the study: While age rose, TCR beta diversity per million T cells dropped in a roughly linear way.

Healthy Caucasian individuals from Russia aged about 6 to 100 served as donors. Donors each provided 9.5 to 10 milliliters of peripheral blood. Using a J-beta primer mix together with a sample-barcoded 5' primer, a second PCR was run for roughly 6 to 12 cycles. Every sample returned 2.5 million or more CDR3-containing paired-end reads. MiXCR, applied by TCRdb to the 5' RACE reads, yields one record per CDR3 protein. The sample records about 640,000 distinct CDR3 sequences, 58% being singletons. A note on this clonotype: No antigen is known for it.

Germline values: CDR1 ENHRY, CDR2 SYGVKD. The CDR3 consists of 14 residues. V lost 3 bases and J 1 base, leaving 6 bases between the germline ends. Sequenced material: blood. This receptor was identified in a man aged 60-69 years in good health. The chain employs TRBV10-3 and TRBJ2-2, with a possible D match to TRBD2 (5 bases). CDR3 nucleotide sequence: TGTGCCATCAGTGACGGACTGAACACCGGGGAGCTGTTTTTT. The encoded protein is CAISDGLNTGELFF.